This T cell receptor (beta chain) emerged from a study of cytomegalovirus exposure and HLA in healthy donors. Study overall: HLA-typed donors were the source of some 80 million unique TCRs, which an early data release held.

Study-wide results and limits: A list of 164 TCR beta chains associated with cytomegalovirus was given. Follow-up analysis seemed to connect common viral pathogens with several of the most significant clusters identified.

The PCR ran on 60 Vbeta and 13 Jbeta primers. Sequencing was performed with immunoSEQ multiplex PCR; in TCRdb, only in-frame clones are kept and a portion is missing. The data show about 300,000 clones, approximately 90% seen once. Trimming cost V 0 bases and J 1 base; bases outside gene matches: 0. CDR1 and CDR2 from the germline V gene are SGDLS and YYNGEE. This CDR3 region has 15 residues. As regards this clone: The antigen is undetermined.

The origin of this receptor is a man between 40 and 49 years old in good health and CMV-seropositive. Input material: PBMCs. V and J are TRBV9 and TRBJ2-7, with 11 bases lining up with TRBD1. CDR3 coding DNA: TGTGCCAGCAGCGTAGGGGACAGGGGGTCCTACGAGCAGTACTTC. Its translation: CASSVGDRGSYEQYF.